This T cell receptor (beta chain) derives from a study of vaccination and CD4 T cells after COVID-19. Study context: Comprising six males and four females, the convalescent participants counted two Hispanic individuals among them.

Concerning this clonotype: Its antigen is unknown.

Stated treatment: roughly nine-day PBMC culture with coronavirus spike peptide pools or control peptides (ViraFEST assay). The CDR3 covers 14 residues. Germline V gene sequence: CDR1 DFQATT, CDR2 SNEGSKA (reference sequence). Trimming took off 3 bases at V and 7 bases at J, with 19 bases between the two ends. CD4+ T cells that had been cultured provided DNA sequenced with the Oncomine TCR Beta short-read assay. TCRdb re-called the PCR reads through MiXCR, storing one row per CDR3 protein. This table has about 10,000 distinct CDR3 sequences, less than 75% appearing once. The TCR comes from a human donor who had recovered from COVID-19. The sequenced sample consisted of CD4+ T cells from blood, cultured in vitro. The rearrangement joins TRBV20-1 to TRBJ2-7, with a weak D call TRBD2 (6 bases). CDR3 in amino acids: CSASKAEGPREQYF. In DNA form, the CDR3 reads TGCAGTGCTAGTAAGGCGGAGGGACCGCGGGAGCAGTACTTC.